Listed here is a single T cell receptor (beta chain). No antigen is known for it. This sample was included in a study of cytomegalovirus exposure and HLA in healthy donors. Study-wide points: With further analysis later on, most CMV-associated TCR beta chains appeared HLA-restricted.

Both 60 Vbeta primers and 13 Jbeta primers went into the PCR. Measured with immunoSEQ multiplex PCR; TCRdb has only the in-frame clones, and not every one. The top ten hold about 13% of the sample, which has about 150,000 clones, 65% to 80% seen once. Germline V CDR1 and CDR2: SEHNR, FQNEAQ (reference sequence). The CDR3 covers 15 residues. V dropped 5 bases and J dropped 5; count of bases not matched to a gene: 6. This receptor was obtained from a man between 40 and 49 years old in good health and CMV-seropositive. The chain uses TRBV7-9 and TRBJ2-1; 10 positions match TRBD2. The specimen sequenced was PBMCs. CDR3 sequence (DNA): TGTGCCAGCAGCCCCCCAGCGGGGGGGAACAATGAGCAGTTCTTC. Translation gives CASSPPAGGNNEQFF. Full variable domain (missing parts from reference TRBV7-9 and TRBJ2-1): DTGVSQNPRHKITKRGQNVTFRCDPISEHNRLYWYRQTLGQGPEFLTYFQNEAQLEKSRLLSDRFSAERPKGSFSTLEIQRTEQGDSAMYLCASSPPAGGNNEQFFGPGTRLTVL.